Below are 25 T cell receptor beta chains sequenced from a single sample in a study of post-analysis software for immune sequencing data. TCR beta cDNA libraries included unique molecular identifiers. TCRdb re-called the PCR reads with MiXCR, one entry per CDR3 protein. The top ten clones hold around 6% of a sample with about 540,000 distinct CDR3 sequences, 34% of them seen once. The antigens for these receptors are not known. Whole-study results and caveats: Five or six TRBV segments (TRBV5-6, TRBV5-1 and TRBV20-1 among them) occurred more frequently in patients than in controls.

Sequenced sample: blood. These receptor sequences come from a girl between 2 and 17 years old with multiple sclerosis.

This clonotype was recorded a few times. The chain employs TRBV29-1 and TRBJ1-2; 7 positions agree with TRBD1. The length of the CDR3 is 13 residues. Trimming took 7 bases from V and 4 from J; bases not matched to a gene: 9. CDR1 and CDR2 from the germline V gene are SQVTM and ANQGSEA. CDR3 amino acids: CSAGTALSYGYTF. The DNA for the CDR3 is TGCAGCGCCGGGACAGCTCTGAGCTATGGCTACACCTTC.

The CDR3 region has the DNA TGTGCCAGCACCCTCTTGGGCTGGGATACGCAGTATTTT. Its translation is CASTLLGWDTQYF. This rearrangement joins TRBV7-2 to TRBJ2-3; D unresolved. Looked up from germline, CDR1 is SGHTA and CDR2 is FQGNSA. Trimming took off 7 bases at V and 6 bases at J, with 14 bases between the two ends. CDR3 length: 13 residues. Filled out from reference TRBV7-2 and TRBJ2-3, the complete variable domain reads GAGVSQSPSNKVTEKGKDVELRCDPISGHTALYWYRQSLGQGLEFLIYFQGNSAPDKSGLPSDRFSAERTGGSVSTLTIQRTQQEDSAVYLCASTLLGWDTQYFGPGTRLTVL.

The chain recombines TRBV5-1 with TRBJ2-7; D gene uncertain. This CDR3 has 14 amino acids. Germline CDR1 SGHRS, CDR2 YFSETQ. V was cut by 0 bases and J by 2 bases, with 9 bases left in between. The CDR3 reads CASSLEPATYEQYF. The DNA of the CDR3 is TGCGCCAGCAGCTTGGAGCCCGCTACCTACGAGCAGTACTTC.

This sequence joins TRBV6-6 and TRBJ2-5; no reliable D call. The J call may be incorrect, as the DNA end agrees better with TRBJ2-7. In germline, CDR1 is MNHNY, CDR2 SVGAGI (reference sequence). This CDR3 has 13 amino acids. CDR3 in DNA: TGTGCCAGCAGTTACGGGCGGCAGAACGAGCAGTACTTC. Amino acid sequence: CASSYGRQNEQYF.

A note on this clonotype: The germline gene is not matched at one end of the junction; a read error may be the cause. The gene calls are TRBV29-1 and TRBJ1-1; D possibly corresponds to TRBD1 (5 bases). Per germline, CDR1 SQVTM and CDR2 ANQGSEA. The CDR3 is 10 residues long. CDR3 bases: TGCGGCGTTGATGACGGGGGAGCTTTCTTT. Its protein is CGVDDGGAFF.

The genes are TRBV20-1 and TRBJ2-2; D may be TRBD2 (6 bases). V was pared by 4 bases and J by 1 base, with 10 bases between. Germline CDR1 DFQATT, CDR2 SNEGSKA (reference sequence). This CDR3 has 14 amino acids. Written as DNA, the CDR3 is TGCAGTGCTATGGGACTCGGGAACACCGGGGAGCTGTTTTTT. This gives the protein CSAMGLGNTGELFF.

The gene calls are TRBV24-1 and TRBJ2-5; 9 bases agree with TRBD1. The CDR3 is made up of 17 amino acids. V shed 2 bases, J shed 6 bases, and the junction held 12 bases outside the gene matches. The germline CDR1 and CDR2 sequences are KGHDR and SFDVKD. The CDR3, as DNA: TGTGCCACCAGTGATTCACCCCCGGGACAGGGCCGAAAGACCCAGTACTTC. Its protein product is CATSDSPPGQGRKTQYF.

The sample holds a few counts of this clonotype. This chain joins TRBV3-1 and TRBJ2-7; 7 bases fit TRBD1. CDR3 length: 14 amino acids. Germline V gene data show CDR1 as LGHDT and CDR2 as YNNKEL (reference sequence). V lost 1 base, J lost 6 bases, and 6 bases stayed unmatched. The CDR3 DNA sequence: TGTGCCAGCAGCCAAGGTGACAGGGCGCTCGAGCAGTACTTC. Protein sequence: CASSQGDRALEQYF.

The J gene is TRBJ2-1, the V gene TRBV2, with 13 bases matching TRBD2. V gave up 3 bases and J gave up 4 bases; unmatched junction bases: 3. The CDR3 sequence is 16 residues long. Looked up from germline, CDR1 is SNHLY and CDR2 is FYNNEI. The CDR3 DNA sequence: TGTGCCAGCAGTGAGGCGACTAGCGGGGGGTACAATGAGCAGTTCTTC. It encodes CASSEATSGGYNEQFF. Complete variable domain (other parts from reference TRBV2 and TRBJ2-1): EPEVTQTPSHQVTQMGQEVILRCVPISNHLYFYWYRQILGQKVEFLVSFYNNEISEKSEIFDDQFSVERPDGSNFTLKIRSTKLEDSAMYFCASSEATSGGYNEQFFGPGTRLTVL.

The J gene is TRBJ1-1, the V gene TRBV3-1; D ambiguous. The V gene lost 4 bases and the J gene lost 4 bases, with 7 bases spanning the gap. The length of the CDR3 is 12 residues. Germline lookup yields CDR1 LGHDT and CDR2 YNNKEL (reference sequence). CDR3 sequence: CASSRSGTEAFF. The CDR3 bases are TGTGCCAGCAGCCGGAGTGGCACTGAAGCTTTCTTT.

Concerning this clonotype: Its ends do not fully match the called genes, so a read error is possible. The rearrangement joins TRBV6-5 to TRBJ2-3; D may be TRBD2 (5 bases). This CDR3 has 14 amino acids. Germline V gene lookup returns CDR1 MNHEY and CDR2 SVGAGI. CDR3 sequence (DNA): TGTGCCAGCCAAGGACGGGGTGACTCAGATACACAGTATTTT. Its protein is CASQGRGDSDTQYF.

The rearrangement uses TRBV5-1 and TRBJ1-2; D might be TRBD1 (5 bases). Germline V lookup: CDR1 SGHRS, CDR2 YFSETQ. Trimming left V 6 bases short and J 3 bases short, with 15 bases between. This CDR3 spans 14 amino acids. As DNA, the CDR3 is TGCGCCAGCACCTCCCAGAGGGGTGACTATGGCTACACCTTC. Translation gives CASTSQRGDYGYTF.

The table lists this clonotype with a few counts. The chain carries TRBV29-1 and TRBJ2-3, with a tentative D call TRBD2 (6 bases). With 5 bases removed from V and 6 bases from J, the gap between germline ends came to 15 bases. CDR1 SQVTM and CDR2 ANQGSEA come from the germline V gene. The CDR3 is 13 residues long. CDR3 DNA sequence: TGCAGCGTTTCGAATCTAGCGACCGATACGCAGTATTTT. Its translation: CSVSNLATDTQYF.

This clonotype was seen only a few times. The chain uses TRBV20-1 and TRBJ2-4, with a weak D call TRBD2 (5 bases). Per the germline V gene, CDR1 is DFQATT and CDR2 is SNEGSKA (reference sequence). The CDR3 loop spans 16 amino acids. Trimming took off 1 base at V and 6 bases at J, with 19 bases between the two ends. CDR3 residues: CSARAPIFAGGNIQYF. The CDR3 DNA follows: TGCAGTGCTAGAGCCCCCATTTTCGCGGGTGGAAACATTCAGTACTTC.

This clonotype was seen just once. This clone may be a read error of a much larger clone one base away. The chain has TRBV5-1 and TRBJ1-2; 11 nucleotides agree with TRBD1. The trim removed 4 bases at V and 5 bases at J, leaving 13 bases unmatched. The CDR3 runs 17 residues. Germline V gives CDR1 SGHRS, CDR2 YFSETQ. CDR3 loop: CASSKAWTGGEVYGYTF. CDR3 in DNA: TGCGCCAGCAGCAAAGCTTGGACAGGGGGCGAAGTATATGGCTACACCTTC.

The chain is built from TRBV20-1 and TRBJ1-1; D might be TRBD1 (5 bases). Germline V gene data show CDR1 as DFQATT and CDR2 as SNEGSKA (reference sequence). The CDR3 is made up of 11 amino acids. The CDR3: CSEKTATEAFF. The CDR3 coding sequence is TGCAGCGAAAAGACAGCCACTGAAGCTTTCTTT.

V and J are TRBV7-2 and TRBJ1-2, with D tentatively TRBD1 (5 bases). CDR3 length: 15 amino acids. Germline CDR1 and CDR2: SGHTA and FQGNSA. V gave up 5 bases and J gave up 7 bases, with 20 bases separating them. The CDR3 reads CASSENQGVLRGYTF. As DNA, the CDR3 is TGTGCCAGCAGCGAGAATCAGGGAGTTCTCCGTGGCTACACCTTC.

The chain joins TRBV18 to TRBJ2-5, with D uncertain. The ends were cut back, 3 bases at V and 2 bases at J, with 10 bases in the middle. This CDR3 comprises 14 residues. Germline-derived CDR1 and CDR2 are KGHSH and LQKENI. The CDR3 DNA follows: TGTGCCAGCTCACCTTGGCAGGAGCAAGAGACCCAGTACTTC. This gives the protein CASSPWQEQETQYF. The variable domain in full, completed from reference TRBV18 and TRBJ2-5, reads NAGVMQNPRHLVRRRGQEARLRCSPMKGHSHVYWYRQLPEEGLKFMVYLQKENIIDESGMPKERFSAEFPKEGPSILRIQQVVRGDSAAYFCASSPWQEQETQYFGPGTRLLVL.

CDR3 loop: CASRLGGSSDTEAFF. The CDR3 DNA reads as TGCGCCAGCAGGCTAGGGGGCTCGTCGGACACTGAAGCTTTCTTT. V is TRBV5-1 and J is TRBJ1-1; 7 nucleotides line up with TRBD1. The V and J ends lost 5 bases and 3 bases, in that order; junction bases with no gene match: 10. The CDR3 length is 15 residues. The germline V gene encodes CDR1 SGHRS and CDR2 YFSETQ.

This clonotype has only a few counts. V usage is TRBV20-1 and J usage is TRBJ2-3, with 10 bases fitting TRBD1. From germline, CDR1 is DFQATT and CDR2 SNEGSKA (reference sequence). The junction had 10 bases not matched to a gene; V was cut back by 2 bases and J by 2 bases. The CDR3 covers 17 residues. The CDR3 bases are TGCAGTGCTAGAATTGCCGGACAGGGGGGATTCACAGATACGCAGTATTTT. It is translated as CSARIAGQGGFTDTQYF.

The chain recombines TRBV14 with TRBJ1-2, with D uncertain. The germline V and J ends were trimmed by 3 bases and 4 bases, with 12 bases remaining between them. The CDR3 has 14 amino acids. Germline V gives CDR1 SGHDN, CDR2 FVKESK. CDR3 bases: TGTGCCAGCAGCCAGACACAGATCGCCTATGGCTACACCTTC. Its protein is CASSQTQIAYGYTF.

CDR3 sequence reads: CASSQALERMLKGGYTF. In DNA form, the CDR3 reads TGCGCCAGCAGCCAAGCCCTAGAGCGAATGCTGAAGGGGGGCTACACCTTC. The J gene is TRBJ1-2, the V gene TRBV4-1; a possible D gene is TRBD1 (5 bases). CDR1 and CDR2 from the germline V gene are MGHRA and YSYEKL. This CDR3 contains 17 residues. The V gene lost 1 base and the J gene lost 8 bases, with 23 bases spanning the gap.

The V and J genes are TRBV20-1 and TRBJ1-2; the D gene is possibly TRBD1 (5 bases). Germline CDR1 reads DFQATT; CDR2 reads SNEGSKA (reference sequence). The CDR3 contains 15 residues. V was pared by 2 bases and J by 7 bases, with 20 bases between. The CDR3 region is CSARSPPAGLGGYTF. As DNA, the CDR3 is TGCAGTGCTAGATCTCCCCCGGCAGGGTTGGGTGGCTACACCTTC.

The chain joins TRBV5-1 to TRBJ2-5; tentative D call: TRBD2 (5 bases). The germline V and J ends were trimmed by 0 bases and 0 bases, with 21 bases remaining between them. The CDR3 consists of 19 residues. CDR1 and CDR2 from the germline V gene are SGHRS and YFSETQ. The CDR3 DNA reads TGCGCCAGCAGCTTGGGCCCCCCGTGGAGCCTCGGGAACCAAGAGACCCAGTACTTC. It yields the protein CASSLGPPWSLGNQETQYF.

The rearrangement joins TRBV20-1 to TRBJ1-2, with a weak D call TRBD1 (6 bases). V was shortened by 0 bases and J by 4 bases, with 15 bases between the two germline ends. From germline, CDR1 is DFQATT and CDR2 SNEGSKA (reference sequence). The CDR3 spans 15 residues. CDR3 nucleotide sequence: TGCAGTGCTAGAGATATGGACGGCAGGGGCTATGGCTACACCTTC. Translating gives CSARDMDGRGYGYTF.